One and the same sample provided the 27 T cell receptor beta chains below, sequenced in a study of blood T cells in healthy people across ages. The authors ran a second PCR of about 6 to 11 cycles using a sample-barcoded 5' primer and a J-beta primer mix. TCRdb called the 5' RACE reads again in MiXCR, with one record for every CDR3 protein. The table shows approximately 800,000 distinct CDR3 sequences, with around 34% occurring only once. The sequencing input was blood. The source of these receptors is a man between 18 and 29 years old in good health.

The chain carries TRBV12-3 or TRBV12-4 and TRBJ1-1; D call uncertain. With 7 bases removed from V and 2 bases from J, the gap between germline ends came to 5 bases. The CDR3 totals 11 residues. The CDR3 loop is CASILNTEAFF. CDR3 DNA sequence: TGTGCCAGCATTCTAAACACTGAAGCTTTCTTT.

The sample holds one count of this clonotype. This may come from a read error, since a much larger clone is one base off. The chain couples TRBV20-1 to TRBJ2-5; 7 bases fit TRBD2. J gave up 11 bases and V 4 bases, and 13 bases lay outside the gene matches. CDR3 length equals 13 residues. Germline assignment: CDR1 DFQATT and CDR2 SNEGSKA (reference sequence). CDR3 region: CSATGTKGNEQYF. Written as DNA, the CDR3 is TGCAGTGCTACTGGGACTAAAGGGAATGAGCAGTACTTC.

J is TRBJ2-7 and V is TRBV7-2; maybe TRBD1 (6 bases). V was cut by 6 bases and J by 1 base, with 16 bases left in between. The CDR3 runs to 15 residues. Germline V gives CDR1 SGHTA, CDR2 FQGNSA. The CDR3 DNA is TGTGCCAGCAGAAAAACCCCGGGACAATCCTACGAGCAGTACTTC. Amino acids: CASRKTPGQSYEQYF.

This clonotype was counted a few times. The chain recombines TRBV24-1 with TRBJ2-7; D is possibly TRBD2 (7 bases). TRBJ2-5 matches the DNA end more closely, so the J call is doubtful. CDR1 is KGHDR and CDR2 is SFDVKD in the germline V gene. This CDR3 spans 13 amino acids. Here the CDR3 DNA reads TGTGCCACCAGTGAAGGGGGGGGGGAGACCCAGTACTTC. Encoded protein: CATSEGGGETQYF.

A note on this clonotype: Given a far larger clone just one base away, this is likely a sequencing read error. This chain links TRBV12-3 or TRBV12-4 with TRBJ2-1; D is unresolved. CDR3 length equals 12 residues. With 5 bases removed from V and 10 bases from J, the gap between germline ends came to 12 bases. CDR3 in DNA: TGTGCCAGCAGTCTTAGCTCCTACGAGCAGTTCTTC. Protein product: CASSLSSYEQFF.

The chain joins TRBV6-5 to TRBJ2-1; 9 bases line up with TRBD2. This CDR3 has 15 residues. The germline CDR1 and CDR2 sequences are MNHEY and SVGAGI. V shed 6 bases, J shed 2 bases, and the junction held 5 bases outside the gene matches. CDR3 residues: CASRIAGAAYNEQFF. CDR3 nucleotide sequence: TGTGCCAGCAGGATAGCGGGAGCCGCCTACAATGAGCAGTTCTTC.

Ten or more counts support this clonotype. V and J are TRBV5-6 and TRBJ2-1; D call uncertain. V was trimmed by 4 bases and J by 7 bases, leaving 21 bases between them. Germline values: CDR1 SGHDT, CDR2 YYEEEE. The CDR3 length is 16 residues. The CDR3 loop reads CASSVLPGPPGNEQFF. The DNA for the CDR3 is TGTGCCAGCAGCGTCTTACCGGGTCCCCCTGGGAATGAGCAGTTCTTC. The variable domain in full, with the rest retrieved from reference TRBV5-6 and TRBJ2-1, is DAGVTQSPTHLIKTRGQQVTLRCSPKSGHDTVSWYQQALGQGPQFIFQYYEEEERQRGNFPDRFSGHQFPNYSSELNVNALLLGDSALYLCASSVLPGPPGNEQFFGPGTRLTVL.

This chain connects TRBV20-1 to TRBJ2-5, with 10 bases identical to TRBD2. CDR1 and CDR2 from the germline V gene are DFQATT and SNEGSKA (reference sequence). The V and J ends lost 5 bases and 11 bases, in that order; junction bases with no gene match: 17. This CDR3 is built from 15 residues. Here the CDR3 reads CSADDPSGGGDEQYF. The CDR3 DNA reads TGCAGTGCTGACGACCCTAGCGGGGGAGGGGATGAGCAGTACTTC.

There are a few counts of this clonotype. The rearrangement uses TRBV5-1 and TRBJ2-1; 8 nucleotides line up with TRBD1. Germline assignment: CDR1 SGHRS and CDR2 YFSETQ. Germline trimming cut 4 bases from V and 2 bases from J; bases unmatched to any gene: 8. The CDR3 extends over 16 amino acids. For the CDR3, the DNA is TGCGCCAGCAGCCTGGGCTACAGGGGGGCCTACAATGAGCAGTTCTTC. Amino acid sequence: CASSLGYRGAYNEQFF.

The sample holds a few counts of this clonotype. This chain links TRBV28 with TRBJ1-2; D possibly corresponds to TRBD1 (5 bases). The V end lost 4 bases, the J end lost 6 bases, and 12 bases lay between the germline ends. Per the germline V gene, CDR1 is MDHEN and CDR2 is SYDVKM. The CDR3 extends over 13 amino acids. The CDR3 loop reads CASSYQGMDGYTF. The CDR3 nucleotides read TGTGCCAGCAGTTACCAGGGTATGGATGGCTACACCTTC.

The chain uses TRBV20-1 and TRBJ1-2; D ambiguous. Germline values: CDR1 DFQATT, CDR2 SNEGSKA (reference sequence). V dropped 0 bases and J dropped 2 bases, with 7 bases sitting between them. The CDR3 sequence is 13 residues long. The CDR3 DNA reads TGCAGTGCTAGAGATAAGGGCAACTATGGCTACACCTTC. Protein sequence: CSARDKGNYGYTF.

V gene TRBV6-6 combines with J gene TRBJ2-3, with TRBD2 identical over 11 bases. Germline-derived CDR1 and CDR2 are MNHNY and SVGAGI (reference sequence). The CDR3 loop spans 17 amino acids. V lost 6 bases and J lost 6; bases outside the gene matches: 14. CDR3 sequence (DNA): TGTGCCAGCAGCCCATGGGTAGCGGGGGGGCCCCCGGATACGCAGTATTTT. It yields the protein CASSPWVAGGPPDTQYF.

A few counts support this clonotype. This rearrangement joins TRBV12-3 or TRBV12-4 to TRBJ1-6; 7 positions agree with TRBD1. V lost 6 bases and J lost 10; bases outside the gene matches: 9. This CDR3 contains 14 residues. The CDR3 sequence: CASRKTGAESPLHF. The CDR3 DNA follows: TGTGCCAGCAGAAAAACAGGGGCTGAGTCACCCCTCCACTTT.

This clonotype was recorded at least ten times. The V and J genes are TRBV12-3 or TRBV12-4 and TRBJ2-5; D perhaps matches TRBD1 (5 bases). This CDR3 has 15 residues. V lost 0 bases and J lost 6, with 14 bases in between. CDR3 sequence (DNA): TGTGCCAGCAGTTTAGCCTACACAGGTCTGCAGACCCAGTACTTC. It specifies CASSLAYTGLQTQYF.

V and J are TRBV13 and TRBJ2-5, with 7 bases fitting TRBD1. Germline values: CDR1 PRHDT, CDR2 FYEKMQ (reference sequence). V gave up 5 bases and J gave up 11 bases; unmatched junction bases: 14. The CDR3 sequence is 14 residues long. Here the CDR3 reads CASSPRSGQHEQYF. As DNA, the CDR3 is TGTGCCAGCAGCCCCCGATCGGGACAGCATGAGCAGTACTTC.

This chain links TRBV25-1 with TRBJ2-4; 12 bases line up with TRBD1. V shed 10 bases, J shed 9 bases, and the junction held 7 bases outside the gene matches. CDR3 length equals 13 residues. Germline values: CDR1 MGHDK, CDR2 SYGVNS. The CDR3 loop reads CATTGTGGTIQYF. CDR3 coding DNA: TGTGCCACCACGGGGACAGGGGGCACCATTCAGTACTTC. Supplemented by reference TRBV25-1 and TRBJ2-4, the full variable domain reads EADIYQTPRYLVIGTGKKITLECSQTMGHDKMYWYQQDPGMELHLIHYSYGVNSTEKGDLSSESTVSRIRTEHFPLTLESARPSHTSQYLCATTGTGGTIQYFGAGTRLSVL.

V usage is TRBV4-1 and J usage is TRBJ1-6, with 7 bases fitting TRBD1. Germline V gene sequence: CDR1 MGHRA, CDR2 YSYEKL. After removal of 4 bases from V and 7 bases from J, the junction contained 7 bases not matched to a gene. This CDR3 is 15 amino acids long. In nucleotides, the CDR3 is TGCGCCAGCAGCCTAGAGACAGGGAAGAATTCACCCCTCCACTTT. This gives the protein CASSLETGKNSPLHF.

This rearrangement joins TRBV20-1 to TRBJ2-4, with D unresolved. The J call may be incorrect, as the DNA end agrees better with TRBJ2-7. Germline V lookup: CDR1 DFQATT, CDR2 SNEGSKA (reference sequence). The CDR3 runs to 11 residues. CDR3 coding DNA: TGCAGTGCGTCAGAAGACTACGAGCAGTACTTC. Translated, it gives CSASEDYEQYF.

With regard to this clonotype: The junction differs from germline at one of its ends, possibly a read error. In DNA, the CDR3 is TGTGCCAGCAGTGTCGGCAACCGGGGAAACACTGAGGCTTTCTTT. Its protein is CASSVGNRGNTEAFF. The chain uses TRBV25-1 and TRBJ1-1; D is unresolved. The CDR3 length is 15 residues. The V gene's germline CDR1 is MGHDK and CDR2 SYGVNS.

As for this clonotype: Germline is not matched at one junction end, which may reflect a read error. This chain connects TRBV7-9 to TRBJ2-4; weak D call: TRBD1 (6 bases). The germline gives CDR1 SEHNR, CDR2 FQNEAQ (reference sequence). This CDR3 region has 12 residues. CDR3 nucleotides: TGTGCCCGCAGCTTGCAGGGGAGTGAGCAGTACTTC. It is translated as CARSLQGSEQYF. The entire variable domain, with the rest obtained from reference TRBV7-9 and TRBJ2-4, is as follows: DTGVSQNPRHKITKRGQNVTFRCDPISEHNRLYWYRQTLGQGPEFLTYFQNEAQLEKSRLLSDRFSAERPKGSFSTLEIQRTEQGDSAMYLCARSLQGSEQYFGAGTRLSVL.

This clonotype has only a few counts. This chain uses TRBV29-1 with TRBJ2-1; 9 bases fit TRBD2. The CDR3 consists of 16 residues. The J segment lost 1 base and the V segment lost 3 bases, leaving 7 bases of the junction unmatched. Germline CDR1 reads SQVTM; CDR2 reads ANQGSEA. The CDR3 DNA is TGCAGCGTTGATGGGCTCACTAGCGGGTCCTACAATGAGCAGTTCTTC. Translation gives CSVDGLTSGSYNEQFF.

The J gene is TRBJ2-7, the V gene TRBV9; D is ambiguous. Germline V CDR1 and CDR2: SGDLS, YYNGEE. The CDR3 is 13 amino acids. Trimming removed 0 bases from V and 3 bases from J, with 7 bases in between. The CDR3 sequence: CASSVGIDYEQYF. In DNA, the CDR3 is TGTGCCAGCAGCGTAGGAATAGACTACGAGCAGTACTTC.

The CDR3 loop reads CASSLARGAGNIQYF. CDR3 DNA sequence: TGTGCCAGCAGTCTGGCTAGGGGCGCGGGGAACATTCAGTACTTC. This chain links TRBV28 with TRBJ2-4; TRBD2 is a possible D gene (6 bases). The V end lost 5 bases, the J end lost 7 bases, and 18 bases lay between the germline ends. The CDR3 spans 15 residues. The germline gives CDR1 MDHEN, CDR2 SYDVKM.

Only a few counts were recorded for this clonotype. The chain links TRBV29-1 to TRBJ1-1; 8 bases map to TRBD1. Germline CDR1 is SQVTM and CDR2 is ANQGSEA. The CDR3 covers 14 residues. V was clipped by 1 base and J by 11 bases; unmatched bases: 12. The CDR3 sequence: CSVEGEAGGAGAFF. The CDR3 region has the DNA TGCAGCGTTGAAGGAGAGGCAGGGGGCGCTGGGGCTTTCTTT.

This clonotype was counted many times. The V call is TRBV20-1, the J call TRBJ2-3; D uncertain. V was pared by 3 bases and J by 5 bases, with 15 bases between. Germline V lookup: CDR1 DFQATT, CDR2 SNEGSKA (reference sequence). There are 14 residues in the CDR3. The CDR3 is CSARLPYGVDTQYF. The CDR3 DNA follows: TGCAGTGCTAGGTTACCGTATGGTGTAGATACGCAGTATTTT.

This clonotype showed up many times. The rearrangement links TRBV4-2 to TRBJ2-7; D might be TRBD1 (5 bases). The CDR3 covers 14 residues. Germline CDR1 and CDR2: LGHNA and YNFKEQ. The germline V and J ends were trimmed by 4 bases and 0 bases, with 10 bases remaining between them. CDR3: CASSPRQSSYEQYF. The DNA for the CDR3 is TGTGCCAGCAGCCCCCGACAGAGCTCCTACGAGCAGTACTTC.

About this clonotype itself: With a much larger clone just one base away, this may be a read error. This rearrangement joins TRBV20-1 to TRBJ2-3; 10 nucleotides match TRBD2. Germline V CDR1 and CDR2: DFQATT, SNEGSKA (reference sequence). J was trimmed by 4 bases and V by 5 bases; bases with no gene match: 0. The CDR3 is 12 amino acids. The chain's CDR3 is CSAGTSADTQYF. The CDR3 bases are TGCAGTGCTGGGACTAGCGCAGATACGCAGTATTTT.